The 12 T cell receptor beta chains reported below all come from one sample, sequenced in a study of beta chain features in type 1 diabetes. Findings and caveats of the study: Significant though moderate, a shortening of TCRB CDR3s appeared in all four CD4+ subsets of Type 1 diabetes patients.

Antigen specificity for these receptors is unknown. Every bit of the isolated RNA underwent reverse transcription, so sequencing read expressed TCRB transcripts. Here immunoSEQ multiplex PCR was the method, and the copy in TCRdb shows in-frame clones only, minus some. In the table there are about 650,000 clones, about an eighth of which are singletons. The sequenced sample was naive CD4+ T cells from blood. The source is a man aged 30 to 45 with type 1 diabetes.

The V gene is TRBV7-9, the J gene TRBJ2-1, with 7 positions matching TRBD1. The CDR3 has 14 amino acids. Looked up from germline, CDR1 is SEHNR and CDR2 is FQNEAQ (reference sequence). With V trimmed by 5 bases and J by 3 bases, 4 bases remained unmatched. CDR3 sequence (DNA): TGTGCCAGCAGCGAAAACAGGGGCTACAATGAGCAGTTCTTC. Protein product: CASSENRGYNEQFF.

The rearrangement links TRBV9 to TRBJ2-5; D assignment may be TRBD1 or TRBD2 (5 bases each). V lost 3 bases and J 13 bases, leaving 19 bases between the germline ends. The CDR3 totals 13 residues. Germline V gene lookup returns CDR1 SGDLS and CDR2 YYNGEE. CDR3 protein: CASSATPTGLMYF. The CDR3 nucleotides are TGTGCCAGCAGCGCGACCCCCACAGGACTCATGTACTTC.

The chain has TRBV7-9 and TRBJ2-5; D remains ambiguous. CDR3 length equals 13 residues. V was trimmed by 5 bases and J by 3 bases, leaving 10 bases between them. Germline V lookup: CDR1 SEHNR, CDR2 FQNEAQ (reference sequence). CDR3 nucleotide sequence: TGTGCCAGCAGCCGATCAACCGAAGAGACCCAGTACTTC. It is translated as CASSRSTEETQYF.

This clone was seen more than once but under ten times. CDR3 sequence: CASSSPGSGEKNIQYF. The DNA for the CDR3 is TGTGCCAGCAGTTCCCCGGGTAGCGGGGAAAAAAACATTCAGTACTTC. This chain joins TRBV28 and TRBJ2-4; TRBD2 matches 8 bases. V was clipped by 4 bases and J by 4 bases; unmatched bases: 9. The CDR3 is 16 residues long. Germline V gives CDR1 MDHEN, CDR2 SYDVKM.

This clone turned up a few times. V gene TRBV2 combines with J gene TRBJ1-2, with D tentatively TRBD1 (5 bases). Germline V gene sequence: CDR1 SNHLY, CDR2 FYNNEI. The CDR3 spans 13 residues. V dropped 4 bases and J dropped 7 bases, with 13 bases sitting between them. The chain's CDR3 is CASSGQGFGGYTF. CDR3 coding DNA: TGTGCCAGCAGTGGGCAGGGTTTTGGTGGCTACACCTTC.

The chain joins TRBV7-2 to TRBJ1-5; 8 bases map to TRBD1. V was clipped by 1 base and J by 7 bases; unmatched bases: 6. This CDR3 region has 15 residues. Germline loops: CDR1 SGHTA, CDR2 FQGNSA. The CDR3 here is CASSLVAGGRQPQHF. The CDR3 DNA follows: TGTGCCAGCAGCTTAGTAGCAGGGGGCAGACAGCCCCAGCATTTT. The full variable domain, completed using reference TRBV7-2 and TRBJ1-5, is GAGVSQSPSNKVTEKGKDVELRCDPISGHTALYWYRQSLGQGLEFLIYFQGNSAPDKSGLPSDRFSAERTGGSVSTLTIQRTQQEDSAVYLCASSLVAGGRQPQHFGDGTRLSIL.

The V gene is TRBV30, the J gene TRBJ1-2, with D unresolved. The CDR3 is 12 residues long. V was trimmed by 2 bases and J by 0 bases, leaving 4 bases between them. Germline CDR1 GTSNPN, CDR2 SVGIG (reference sequence). CDR3 nucleotides: TGTGCCTGGAGTTCGTCTAACTATGGCTACACCTTC. Encoded protein: CAWSSSNYGYTF.

The CDR3 is CASSTGLARTDTQYF. DNA for the CDR3: TGTGCCAGCAGTACCGGACTAGCGCGCACAGATACGCAGTATTTT. The rearrangement links TRBV5-4 to TRBJ2-3; 9 nucleotides agree with TRBD2. The V segment lost 5 bases and the J segment 1 base; nucleotides outside the gene matches: 5. The length of the CDR3 is 15 residues. Germline values: CDR1 SGHNT, CDR2 YYREEE (reference sequence). Supplemented by reference TRBV5-4 and TRBJ2-3, the full variable domain reads ETGVTQSPTHLIKTRGQQVTLRCSSQSGHNTVSWYQQALGQGPQFIFQYYREEENGRGNFPPRFSGLQFPNYSSELNVNALELDDSALYLCASSTGLARTDTQYFGPGTRLTVL.

The chain recombines TRBV2 with TRBJ2-7, with D perhaps matching TRBD1 or TRBD2 (5 bases each). V was shortened by 5 bases and J by 0 bases, with 14 bases between the two germline ends. The germline gives CDR1 SNHLY, CDR2 FYNNEI. The CDR3 spans 15 residues. Here the CDR3 reads CASSTRDGSSYEQYF. The CDR3 coding sequence is TGTGCCAGCAGTACCCGGGACGGAAGCTCCTACGAGCAGTACTTC.

This chain links TRBV5-6 with TRBJ1-5; D remains unclear. V lost 0 bases, J lost 0 bases, and 7 bases lay in between. This CDR3 region has 15 residues. Germline V gene data show CDR1 as SGHDT and CDR2 as YYEEEE. The CDR3 DNA follows: TGTGCCAGCAGCTTGGCCCCCCATAGCAATCAGCCCCAGCATTTT. This sequence encodes CASSLAPHSNQPQHF.

J is TRBJ2-7 and V is TRBV7-3; possibly TRBD1 for D (7 bases). In germline, CDR1 is SGHTA, CDR2 FQGTGA. V gave up 5 bases and J gave up 3 bases, with 17 bases separating them. This CDR3 is built from 15 residues. Written as DNA, the CDR3 is TGTGCCAGCAGCGCTACAGGGGTGGAGGGCTACGAGCAGTACTTC. Translation gives CASSATGVEGYEQYF.

This clone was detected a few times. This sequence joins TRBV4-3 and TRBJ1-3; tentative D call: TRBD1 (6 bases). From germline, CDR1 is LGHNA and CDR2 YSLEER. V was trimmed by 0 bases and J by 3 bases, leaving 15 bases between them. The CDR3 runs 17 residues. The CDR3 coding sequence is TGCGCCAGCAGCCAAGAGCTTCACAGGGACCATGGAAACACCATATATTTT. This gives the protein CASSQELHRDHGNTIYF.